A single sample is the source of the 31 T cell receptor beta chains below, sequenced in a study of cytomegalovirus exposure and HLA in healthy donors. The PCR used 60 Vbeta and 13 Jbeta primers. Produced via immunoSEQ multiplex PCR; TCRdb's table is partial and in-frame only. This table holds under 85,000 clones, roughly 75% found once. The specimen was PBMCs. The receptors shown here come from a woman in her 30s in good health and CMV-seronegative.

The rearrangement links TRBV6-5 to TRBJ1-1; TRBD1 matches at 8 bases. Per germline, CDR1 MNHEY and CDR2 SVGAGI. This CDR3 has 15 residues. V lost 2 bases to trimming and J lost 7 bases; unmatched junction nucleotides: 9. The DNA of the CDR3 is TGTGCCAGCAGTTACATCAGGGGGCGGTGGGGTGAAGCTTTCTTT. Protein sequence: CASSYIRGRWGEAFF.

DNA of the CDR3: TGTGCCAGCAGCGTAGGAGGAGATACGCAGTATTTT. Translating gives CASSVGGDTQYF. The chain employs TRBV9 and TRBJ2-3, with D hard to call. This CDR3 is built from 12 residues. Germline V gene data show CDR1 as SGDLS and CDR2 as YYNGEE. Trimming took 0 bases from V and 5 from J, leaving 4 bases between them.

V is TRBV2 and J is TRBJ2-3, with D maybe TRBD2 (6 bases). The CDR3 is 13 residues long. Trimming cost V 4 bases and J 5 bases, with 10 bases left between them. Germline V gene sequence: CDR1 SNHLY, CDR2 FYNNEI. As DNA, the CDR3 is TGTGCCAGCAGTGGGGGGGTGAGAGATACGCAGTATTTT. Its translation: CASSGGVRDTQYF.

V usage is TRBV6-1 and J usage is TRBJ2-3; 7 positions match TRBD1. The CDR3 is 15 amino acids. V trimming: 1 base; J trimming: 4 bases; junction bases outside the gene matches: 5. CDR1 and CDR2 from the germline V gene are MNHNS and SASEGT. CDR3 region: CASSEGRQGPDTQYF. The CDR3 DNA follows: TGTGCCAGCAGTGAAGGAAGACAGGGACCAGATACGCAGTATTTT.

The chain joins TRBV4-2 to TRBJ2-3, with 10 bases fitting TRBD1. V gave up 4 bases and J gave up 3 bases; unmatched junction bases: 4. CDR1 LGHNA and CDR2 YNFKEQ come from the germline V gene. The CDR3 extends over 15 amino acids. The CDR3 nucleotides are TGTGCCAGCAGCCGAGGACAGGGGGAAACAGATACGCAGTATTTT. It encodes CASSRGQGETDTQYF.

The sample holds one count of this clone. This chain links TRBV20-1 with TRBJ2-5; D gene ambiguous. From germline, CDR1 is DFQATT and CDR2 SNEGSKA (reference sequence). This CDR3 region has 10 residues. V was shortened by 1 base and J by 5 bases, with 2 bases between the two germline ends. This CDR3 is CSARAETQYF. Here the CDR3 DNA reads TGCAGTGCTAGAGCGGAGACCCAGTACTTC.

This clone was counted only a few times. This sequence joins TRBV27 and TRBJ1-1; TRBD1 agrees at 7 bases. The V and J ends lost 6 bases and 6 bases, in that order; junction bases with no gene match: 7. This CDR3 region has 13 residues. CDR1 is MNHEY and CDR2 is SMNVEV in the germline V gene (reference sequence). CDR3 coding DNA: TGTGCCAGCAGCCAAGTCACAGGGGCTGAAGCTTTCTTT. Its translation: CASSQVTGAEAFF.

The chain has TRBV7-8 and TRBJ2-5; 9 bases line up with TRBD1. CDR1 is SGHVS and CDR2 is FQNEAQ in the germline V gene. Germline trimming cut 5 bases from V and 4 bases from J; bases unmatched to any gene: 8. The CDR3 length is 15 residues. The CDR3 spells CASSQDRGRGETQYF. In nucleotides, the CDR3 is TGTGCCAGCAGCCAGGACAGGGGTCGAGGAGAGACCCAGTACTTC.

The rearrangement uses TRBV30 and TRBJ1-1; 8 nucleotides agree with TRBD1. Germline V lookup: CDR1 GTSNPN, CDR2 SVGIG (reference sequence). The V segment lost 2 bases and the J segment 8 bases; nucleotides outside the gene matches: 1. The length of the CDR3 is 11 residues. The DNA of the CDR3 is TGTGCCTGGAGTTGGACAGGGGAAGCTTTCTTT. It specifies CAWSWTGEAFF.

The chain couples TRBV6-5 to TRBJ2-6, with 8 bases identical to TRBD1. The CDR3 has 15 residues. CDR1 and CDR2 from the germline V gene are MNHEY and SVGAGI. Trimming at V came to 6 bases and at J to 3 bases, leaving 4 bases not matched to a gene. The CDR3 DNA reads as TGTGCCAGCAGCAGCAGGGGGCGTGGGGCCAACGTCCTGACTTTC. It is translated as CASSSRGRGANVLTF.

The chain is built from TRBV6-1 and TRBJ2-3; D is possibly TRBD1 (6 bases). The V gene lost 2 bases and the J gene lost 0 bases, with 9 bases spanning the gap. This CDR3 has 15 residues. The germline V gene has CDR1 MNHNS and CDR2 SASEGT. CDR3 loop: CASSELGASTDTQYF. The CDR3 DNA sequence: TGTGCCAGCAGTGAACTGGGGGCCAGCACAGATACGCAGTATTTT.

The chain is built from TRBV28 and TRBJ1-4; no clear D gene. CDR3 length: 13 amino acids. Between the trimmed V and J ends, which lost 5 bases and 11 bases, there was a span of 15 bases. Looked up from germline, CDR1 is MDHEN and CDR2 is SYDVKM. CDR3 sequence reads: CASSVRFREKLFF. In DNA form, the CDR3 reads TGTGCCAGCAGTGTCAGGTTTCGTGAGAAACTGTTTTTT.

This chain links TRBV2 with TRBJ1-2, with D hard to call. CDR1 SNHLY and CDR2 FYNNEI come from the germline V gene. Between the trimmed V and J ends, which lost 5 bases and 8 bases, there was a span of 15 bases. The CDR3 contains 13 residues. As DNA, the CDR3 is TGTGCCAGCAGTCGGGTCAGACTAGCGGGCTACACCTTC. Translated, it gives CASSRVRLAGYTF.

Only one count was recorded for this clone. This chain links TRBV6-6 with TRBJ2-7; TRBD1 might be the D (6 bases). V lost 7 bases and J 7 bases, leaving 23 bases between the germline ends. The germline gives CDR1 MNHNY, CDR2 SVGAGI (reference sequence). This CDR3 comprises 15 residues. This CDR3 reads CASTPAAQGPREQYF. CDR3 nucleotides: TGTGCCAGCACCCCGGCGGCACAGGGTCCACGGGAGCAGTACTTC.

The chain combines TRBV30 with TRBJ1-1, with 11 bases aligning to TRBD1. V was pared by 0 bases and J by 0 bases, with 6 bases of the junction left unmatched. The CDR3 is 17 residues long. Per the germline V gene, CDR1 is GTSNPN and CDR2 is SVGIG (reference sequence). CDR3 in DNA: TGTGCCTGGAGTGTGAGGGACAGGGGGTTCTTGAACACTGAAGCTTTCTTT. Amino acid sequence: CAWSVRDRGFLNTEAFF.

This chain uses TRBV29-1 with TRBJ2-5; no clear D gene. CDR1 and CDR2 (germline): SQVTM, ANQGSEA. The CDR3 loop spans 11 amino acids. V lost 8 bases, J lost 0 bases, and 7 bases lay in between. CDR3 sequence reads: CSTRDQETQYF. The CDR3 bases are TGCAGCACCCGGGACCAAGAGACCCAGTACTTC.

The chain has TRBV28 and TRBJ1-2, with a weak D call TRBD1 (5 bases). Trimming pared 6 bases from V and 7 bases from J, leaving 15 bases between. Germline CDR1 is MDHEN and CDR2 is SYDVKM. The CDR3 consists of 13 residues. As DNA, the CDR3 is TGTGCCAGCAGCCCCGGGGGGTGGAGTGGCTACACCTTC. It yields the protein CASSPGGWSGYTF.

This clone was picked up a small number of times. The chain carries TRBV10-3 and TRBJ2-3; D might be TRBD2 (6 bases). Per germline, CDR1 ENHRY and CDR2 SYGVKD. The V end lost 3 bases, the J end lost 3 bases, and 10 bases lay between the germline ends. The CDR3 covers 14 residues. CDR3 residues: CAISERDFTDTQYF. CDR3 nucleotides: TGTGCCATCAGTGAACGGGACTTTACAGATACGCAGTATTTT.

V is TRBV19 and J is TRBJ1-2; TRBD1 might be the D (6 bases). The CDR3 runs 14 residues. Trimming stripped 6 bases from V and 2 bases from J, with 13 bases between. In germline, CDR1 is LNHDA, CDR2 SQIVND (reference sequence). CDR3 region: CASSQPQGNYGYTF. The CDR3 DNA follows: TGTGCCAGTAGCCAACCACAGGGAAACTATGGCTACACCTTC.

The chain employs TRBV5-1 and TRBJ1-1, with TRBD1 matching 7 bases. CDR1 and CDR2 (germline): SGHRS, YFSETQ. The CDR3 runs to 15 residues. With 4 bases clipped from V and 4 bases from J, the junction kept 10 bases outside the gene matches. The CDR3 bases are TGCGCCAGCAGCCCCCGAGACAGGGACGGCACTGAAGCTTTCTTT. It specifies CASSPRDRDGTEAFF.

This clone turned up a few times. V usage is TRBV6-5 and J usage is TRBJ1-1; 7 bases are shared with TRBD1. V was clipped by 2 bases and J by 5 bases; unmatched bases: 5. Germline CDR1 MNHEY, CDR2 SVGAGI. CDR3 length equals 14 residues. The CDR3 nucleotides are TGTGCCAGCAGTTACAAGGGGGCGAATACTGAAGCTTTCTTT. As protein: CASSYKGANTEAFF.

This clone was picked up a small number of times. V and J are TRBV7-3 and TRBJ1-1, with D maybe TRBD1 (5 bases). Trimming pared 6 bases from V and 2 bases from J, leaving 10 bases between. Germline V gene sequence: CDR1 SGHTA, CDR2 FQGTGA. This CDR3 region has 13 residues. This CDR3 is CASRLQVNTEAFF. CDR3 in DNA: TGTGCCAGCAGGTTACAGGTTAACACTGAAGCTTTCTTT.

The chain recombines TRBV2 with TRBJ2-7, with 8 nucleotides matching TRBD1. Germline CDR1 is SNHLY and CDR2 is FYNNEI. Trimming removed 6 bases from V and 1 base from J; junction bases left unmatched: 8. The CDR3 extends over 15 amino acids. CDR3 nucleotide sequence: TGTGCCAGCAGCTCCCAGGGGGCGAATTCCTACGAGCAGTACTTC. It encodes CASSSQGANSYEQYF.

The sample holds one count of this clone. The CDR3 is CASSLTAGVRGYTF. The CDR3, as DNA: TGTGCCAGCAGTTTAACGGCAGGGGTCCGTGGCTACACCTTC. The chain carries TRBV27 and TRBJ1-2, with D perhaps matching TRBD1 (6 bases). CDR1 is MNHEY and CDR2 is SMNVEV in the germline V gene (reference sequence). CDR3 length equals 14 residues. Trimming took 2 bases from V and 7 from J, leaving 14 bases between them.

V and J are TRBV10-2 and TRBJ2-1; 11 bases agree with TRBD2. V lost 6 bases to trimming and J lost 3 bases; unmatched junction nucleotides: 7. The V gene's germline CDR1 is WSHSY and CDR2 SAAADI. This CDR3 region has 16 residues. CDR3 DNA: TGCGCCAGCAGGGACCCCGGGACTAGCGGCTACAATGAGCAGTTCTTC. It encodes CASRDPGTSGYNEQFF.

The CDR3 spells CASSVGTQGRSTQYF. The CDR3 nucleotides read TGTGCCAGCAGCGTAGGAACACAGGGTAGAAGTACGCAGTATTTT. The chain carries TRBV9 and TRBJ2-3; D possibly corresponds to TRBD1 (6 bases). Germline V gives CDR1 SGDLS, CDR2 YYNGEE. V lost 0 bases, J lost 8 bases, and 16 bases lay in between. This CDR3 is built from 15 residues.

This chain connects TRBV4-1 to TRBJ2-7; D possibly corresponds to TRBD2 (6 bases). The CDR3 consists of 15 residues. Germline lookup yields CDR1 MGHRA and CDR2 YSYEKL. The V gene lost 2 bases and the J gene lost 2 bases, with 13 bases spanning the gap. CDR3 nucleotide sequence: TGCGCCAGCAGCCAAATTAAGGGAGGTCCCTACGAGCAGTACTTC. Its protein product is CASSQIKGGPYEQYF.

The rearrangement uses TRBV5-1 and TRBJ1-1; D is ambiguous. CDR1 and CDR2 from the germline V gene are SGHRS and YFSETQ. Trimming stripped 4 bases from V and 1 base from J, with 11 bases between. The CDR3 sequence is 14 residues long. As DNA, the CDR3 is TGCGCCAGCAGCCGAGACGGGAAGAACACTGAAGCTTTCTTT. Residues: CASSRDGKNTEAFF.

The chain recombines TRBV25-1 with TRBJ2-7; unclear D gene. Trimming cost V 2 bases and J 6 bases, with 11 bases left between them. CDR3 length: 13 residues. The germline V gene has CDR1 MGHDK and CDR2 SYGVNS. The CDR3 sequence is CASSEGSEVEQYF. As DNA, the CDR3 is TGTGCCAGCAGTGAAGGCTCAGAGGTCGAGCAGTACTTC.

The chain carries TRBV5-1 and TRBJ2-7; TRBD2 matches at 9 bases. The V gene's germline CDR1 is SGHRS and CDR2 YFSETQ. Germline trimming cut 0 bases from V and 3 bases from J; bases unmatched to any gene: 10. The CDR3 sequence is 17 residues long. This CDR3 is CASSLDRTSVVGYEQYF. CDR3 DNA: TGCGCCAGCAGCTTGGATAGGACTAGCGTCGTAGGCTACGAGCAGTACTTC.

The chain is built from TRBV29-1 and TRBJ2-2; TRBD1 might be the D (6 bases). This CDR3 has 15 amino acids. The V gene lost 0 bases and the J gene lost 1 base, with 9 bases spanning the gap. The germline V gene encodes CDR1 SQVTM and CDR2 ANQGSEA. The CDR3 nucleotides read TGCAGCGTTGAAGATCGCAGGGGGAACACCGGGGAGCTGTTTTTT. Translation: CSVEDRRGNTGELFF.